This TCR beta chain was recorded in a study of T cells after yellow fever vaccination. Study details: Some fractions had low cell numbers, and these were prepared with SMART-Seq v4 Ultra Low Input.

A universal primer site and UMIs were added as TCR cDNA was made by 5'RACE template switching. A single record per CDR3 protein comes from TCRdb applying MiXCR to the 5' RACE reads. The sample holds hundreds of thousands of distinct CDR3 sequences; roughly 13% are singletons and the top ten take around an eighth. From germline, CDR1 is KGHDR and CDR2 SFDVKD. The CDR3 loop spans 16 amino acids. V lost 3 bases and J lost 3; bases outside the gene matches: 6. The clonotype was recovered from a man aged 30 to 39 who received the YFV17D yellow fever vaccine. This material consisted of PBMCs, taken on the day of the yellow fever booster vaccination. The V call is TRBV24-1, the J call TRBJ2-1, with 8 bases that match TRBD1. The CDR3: CATSDPGGSDYNEQFF. Here the CDR3 DNA reads TGTGCCACCAGTGATCCAGGGGGCAGCGACTACAATGAGCAGTTCTTC.